A selection of T cell receptor beta chains follows, all from one sample in a study of shared T cell receptors in the human thymus. Clones were sequenced by immunoSEQ multiplex PCR, and TCRdb holds only the in-frame ones, with some missing. The data contain hundreds of thousands of clones, around 87% of them singletons. The same sample was also studied in work on human thymus T cells.

The sample comprised thymocytes. The receptors derive from a boy under three years old with a congenital heart defect. The CDR3 runs from the conserved cysteine through the conserved F or W. Each record gives: D gene, J gene, V gene, clone size, CDR3 DNA, CDR3 protein. A D gene is named only where the DNA matches it firmly. Size is stated for part of the rows, as once, few or many counts, or as a class when the clone is expanded.

>.|TRBJ2-3|TRBV28|.
TGTGCCAGCAGTCCCCGCGGCCCGGTCGAAGATACGCAGTATTTT
CASSPRGPVEDTQYF
>.|TRBJ1-1|TRBV5-5|.
TGTGCCAGCAGTCTCACTGAGAACACTGAAGCTTTCTTT
CASSLTENTEAFF
>TRBD2|TRBJ2-7|TRBV27|.
TGTGCCAGCAGTTTAATCCAGCGGGAGAGGTACGAGCAGTACTTC
CASSLIQRERYEQYF
>.|TRBJ1-4|TRBV19|.
TGTGCCAGTAGTATAGAGGATGGGACACGTAATGAAAAACTGTTTTTT
CASSIEDGTRNEKLFF
>TRBD2|TRBJ2-7|TRBV2|.
TGTGCCAGCAGTGAATTTGCAGAGGGACTTGGACTAGCGGGAGTTTGGGAGCAGTACTTC
CASSEFAEGLGLAGVWEQYF
>TRBD1|TRBJ2-7|TRBV11-2|.
TGTGCCAGCAGCCATACTCAGGGGGCCGGGCCCGAGCAGTACTTC
CASSHTQGAGPEQYF
>.|TRBJ1-2|TRBV15|.
TGTGCCACCAGCAGACAGGGCCCTTTAAACTATGGCTACACCTTC
CATSRQGPLNYGYTF
>.|TRBJ1-1|TRBV5-1|.
TGCGCCAGCAGCGGGGAGGTGAGGAGGGGGAACACTGAAGCTTTCTTT
CASSGEVRRGNTEAFF
>TRBD2|TRBJ2-2|TRBV10-1|.
TGCGCCAGCAGCCCGAAGCGGGAGTGGGCCGGGGAGCTGTTTTTT
CASSPKREWAGELFF
>.|TRBJ1-5|TRBV4-1|once
TGCGCCAGCAGCCAAGATTGGTCAGGGGCGCCGCCCAATCAGCCCCAGCATTTT
CASSQDWSGAPPNQPQHF
>TRBD2|TRBJ2-1|TRBV5-1|.
TGCGCCAGCAGGGGGGGCGGGAGGTTCTACAATGAGCAGTTCTTC
CASRGGGRFYNEQFF
>.|TRBJ1-2|TRBV6-1|.
TGTGCCAGCAGTGAAGCACGTGGGAGGGTCCCACCCTATGGCTACACCTTC
CASSEARGRVPPYGYTF
>TRBD1|TRBJ2-7|TRBV11-2|.
TGTGCCAGCAGCTTAGCGCGACAGGGGGCCTCCTACGAGCAGTACTTC
CASSLARQGASYEQYF
>.|TRBJ2-2|TRBV9|.
TGTGCCAGCAGCTTCTACAGGGACACCGGGGAGCTGTTTTTT
CASSFYRDTGELFF
>.|TRBJ1-1|TRBV20-1|.
TGCAGTACACCGACGGGAGAAGCTTTCTTT
CSTPTGEAFF
>.|TRBJ2-5|TRBV4-3|.
TGCGCCAGCAGCCAAGCCCCGGGGACACCTCAAGAGACCCAGTACTTC
CASSQAPGTPQETQYF
>TRBD1|TRBJ1-4|TRBV5-5|.
TGTGCCAGCAGCTTACCCTACAGGGGGCGTCGGGAAAAACTGTTTTTT
CASSLPYRGRREKLFF
>TRBD1|TRBJ1-1|TRBV19|.
TGTGCCACGGGACAGGGGGACACTGAAGCTTTCTTT
CATGQGDTEAFF
>.|TRBJ2-2|TRBV6-1|.
TGTGCCAGCAACGGCAGGGGCACCGGGGAGCTGTTTTTT
CASNGRGTGELFF
>TRBD1|TRBJ2-2|TRBV5-4|.
TGTGCCAGCAGCTTGGGGGTAGAGGGACAGGGCCGCACCGGGGAGCTGTTTTTT
CASSLGVEGQGRTGELFF
>TRBD2|TRBJ2-1|TRBV28|.
TGTGCCAGCAGTTTTCTAGCGGGAGCCATGAACTACAATGAGCAGTTCTTC
CASSFLAGAMNYNEQFF
>TRBD1|TRBJ1-1|TRBV30|.
TGTGCCTGGGGAGGGACAGCGAACACTGAAGCTTTCTTT
CAWGGTANTEAFF
>.|TRBJ2-7|TRBV5-6|.
TGTGCCAGCAGCTTGAACAAGTTCTACGAGCAGTACTTC
CASSLNKFYEQYF
>TRBD1|TRBJ2-2|TRBV10-3|once
TGTGCCAACGGACAGGGAATTTCCGGGGAGCTGTTTTTT
CANGQGISGELFF
>TRBD1|TRBJ1-1|TRBV11-1|.
TGTGCCAGCAGCACTGGACAGGTGAACACTGAAGCTTTCTTT
CASSTGQVNTEAFF
>.|TRBJ1-2|TRBV6-6|.
TGTGCCAGCAGCCCCCCCTATCATTCGAATGGCTACACCTTC
CASSPPYHSNGYTF
>.|TRBJ1-6|TRBV6-5|.
TGTGCCAGCAGTTACAGGACAGCGGCCTCACCCCTCCACTTT
CASSYRTAASPLHF
>.|TRBJ2-1|TRBV5-6|.
TGTGCCAGCAGCCGCGTCGGGAAAACATCCTACAATGAGCAGTTCTTC
CASSRVGKTSYNEQFF
>TRBD2|TRBJ2-1|TRBV10-1|.
TGCGCCAGCAGTGGGTATAGCGGGCCGCAGTTCTTC
CASSGYSGPQFF
>TRBD1|TRBJ1-2|TRBV7-9|.
TGTGCCAGCAGCTCCGACAGGGTCTATGGCTACACCTTC
CASSSDRVYGYTF
>TRBD1|TRBJ2-2|TRBV5-6|.
TGTGCCAGCATCGCCGGGACAGACCCCAGGAGGGAGCTGTTTTTT
CASIAGTDPRRELFF
>.|TRBJ2-3|TRBV28|.
TGTGCCAGCAGCGGGGGAAGCACAGATACGCAGTATTTT
CASSGGSTDTQYF
>.|TRBJ2-2|TRBV2|.
TGTGCCAGCAGCGTACAGGACACCGGGGAGCTGTTTTTT
CASSVQDTGELFF
>.|TRBJ1-4|TRBV7-9|.
TGTGCCAGCAGCTTAGTCGAGCGGGGCTATAATGAAAAACTGTTTTTT
CASSLVERGYNEKLFF
>.|TRBJ1-1|TRBV28|.
TGTGCCAGCAGTGGGCATCCGAACACTGAAGCTTTCTTT
CASSGHPNTEAFF
>TRBD1|TRBJ1-5|TRBV27|.
TGTGCCAGCAGTTCCTCCTCTGACAGGGGGCAGGGTCAGCCCCAGCATTTT
CASSSSSDRGQGQPQHF